These 11 T cell receptor beta chains came from one sample sequenced in a study of neoadjuvant nivolumab and ipilimumab in lung cancer. Clones were read by immunoSEQ multiplex PCR, and TCRdb kept only the in-frame ones, dropping some. Among under 15,000 clones listed, 90% to 97% were seen once. The source material was peripheral blood, sampled after neoadjuvant nivolumab, alone or with ipilimumab, at or shortly before surgery. The receptors come from an adult with non-small cell lung cancer.

V and J are TRBV6-6 and TRBJ2-1; perhaps TRBD2 as D (6 bases). This CDR3 region has 14 residues. V lost 0 bases to trimming and J lost 6 bases, with 9 bases between them. The germline V gene encodes CDR1 MNHNY and CDR2 SVGAGI (reference sequence). CDR3 coding DNA: TGTGCCAGCAGTTACTCGGCCGGGGGCAATGAGCAGTTCTTC. Translating gives CASSYSAGGNEQFF.

This clone showed up just once. The chain combines TRBV7-2 with TRBJ1-5; D remains ambiguous. The CDR3 consists of 13 residues. Germline V gives CDR1 SGHTA, CDR2 FQGNSA. The V gene lost 1 base and the J gene lost 1 base, with 2 bases spanning the gap. The CDR3 loop reads CASSLESNQPQHF. As DNA, the CDR3 is TGTGCCAGCAGCTTAGAGAGCAATCAGCCCCAGCATTTT.

This clone was seen only once. The chain is built from TRBV7-8 and TRBJ2-3; 9 bases fit TRBD2. The CDR3 runs 14 residues. V lost 3 bases to trimming and J lost 6 bases; unmatched junction nucleotides: 4. The germline CDR1 and CDR2 sequences are SGHVS and FQNEAQ. The CDR3 nucleotides read TGTGCCAGCAGCTTTAGCGGGAGCGGGGATACGCAGTATTTT. It specifies CASSFSGSGDTQYF.

The V and J genes are TRBV7-9 and TRBJ2-5; D uncertain. The CDR3 spans 15 residues. CDR1 is SEHNR and CDR2 is FQNEAQ in the germline V gene (reference sequence). V lost 1 base to trimming and J lost 4 bases, with 13 bases between them. Here the CDR3 DNA reads TGTGCCAGCAGCTTAGTGGGTCCGGGTGGAGAGACCCAGTACTTC. It codes for CASSLVGPGGETQYF.

V is TRBV11-2 and J is TRBJ2-3, with D perhaps TRBD1 (6 bases). There are 14 residues in the CDR3. The germline V gene has CDR1 SGHAT and CDR2 FQNNGV. V was pared by 1 base and J by 15 bases, with 20 bases between. CDR3: CASSLGRNRDTGYF. CDR3 in DNA: TGTGCCAGCAGCTTAGGTCGGAACCGGGACACGGGATATTTT.

The chain uses TRBV7-2 and TRBJ2-1; 11 nucleotides line up with TRBD2. This CDR3 spans 17 amino acids. V lost 5 bases and J lost 2; bases outside the gene matches: 8. Germline V CDR1 and CDR2: SGHTA, FQGNSA. CDR3 loop: CASSLGTSGHAYNEQFF. CDR3 coding DNA: TGTGCCAGCAGCCTCGGGACTAGCGGTCATGCCTACAATGAGCAGTTCTTC.

The genes are TRBV29-1 and TRBJ1-1, with D possibly being TRBD1 (6 bases). Deletions cut 6 bases from V and 0 bases from J, with 14 bases between. CDR1 SQVTM and CDR2 ANQGSEA come from the germline V gene. This CDR3 spans 14 amino acids. This CDR3 is CSVKQDSLNTEAFF. Written as DNA, the CDR3 is TGCAGCGTGAAACAGGACAGCTTGAACACTGAAGCTTTCTTT.

This clone was observed a handful of times. The J gene is TRBJ2-1, the V gene TRBV27; D may be TRBD1 or TRBD2 (6 bases each). The V gene lost 11 bases and the J gene lost 9 bases, with 17 bases spanning the gap. Germline-derived CDR1 and CDR2 are MNHEY and SMNVEV (reference sequence). The CDR3 totals 12 residues. CDR3 nucleotide sequence: TGTGCCGCTTCTAGGGGGGACGGTGAGCAGTTCTTC. Translating gives CAASRGDGEQFF.

The chain carries TRBV19 and TRBJ2-2; TRBD2 agrees at 10 bases. This CDR3 is built from 16 residues. Germline V CDR1 and CDR2: LNHDA, SQIVND (reference sequence). With 9 bases clipped from V and 0 bases from J, the junction kept 7 bases outside the gene matches. This CDR3 reads CARRAGGKSNTGELFF. The CDR3 DNA reads as TGTGCCAGACGAGCGGGAGGGAAATCGAACACCGGGGAGCTGTTTTTT.

The chain uses TRBV4-3 and TRBJ2-3; a weak D match, TRBD2 (7 bases). V lost 0 bases, J lost 8 bases, and 18 bases lay in between. The CDR3 is 16 amino acids. CDR1 and CDR2 (germline): LGHNA, YSLEER. The CDR3 sequence is CASSQELGGGGGTQYF. The CDR3 DNA is TGCGCCAGCAGCCAAGAGTTAGGTGGAGGGGGGGGTACGCAGTATTTT.

This chain links TRBV9 with TRBJ2-3; D uncertain. CDR1 and CDR2 (germline): SGDLS, YYNGEE. Trimming left V 3 bases short and J 2 bases short, with 13 bases between. The CDR3 sequence is 15 residues long. The CDR3 nucleotides read TGTGCCAGCAGCGGATTTGGCGGTGCCACAGATACGCAGTATTTT. Protein product: CASSGFGGATDTQYF.